Presented here are 27 T cell receptor beta chains from one specimen sequenced in a study of neoadjuvant anti-PD-1 for oral cavity cancer. Repertoires were generated with immunoSEQ multiplex PCR, while TCRdb's copy carries only in-frame clones and drops some. The data show about 15,000 clones, 55% to 75% seen once. Source: PBMCs, taken before nivolumab (anti-PD-1) treatment. All receptors derive from a person aged 35 to 85 with oral cavity squamous cell carcinoma.

This sequence joins TRBV2 and TRBJ2-7, with 15 bases lining up with TRBD2. Germline-derived CDR1 and CDR2 are SNHLY and FYNNEI. V shed 1 base and J 6 bases; nucleotides not matched to a gene: 4. The CDR3 has 16 residues. In DNA form, the CDR3 reads TGTGCCAGCAGTGAAGACCCGGGACTAGCGGGAGGCGAGCAGTACTTC. Its protein is CASSEDPGLAGGEQYF.

The V call is TRBV25-1, the J call TRBJ2-5; no clear D. V gave up 5 bases and J gave up 1 base, with 8 bases separating them. This CDR3 spans 13 amino acids. The germline V gene encodes CDR1 MGHDK and CDR2 SYGVNS. The CDR3 here is CASSPRLQETQYF. CDR3 nucleotide sequence: TGTGCCAGCAGTCCAAGGCTCCAAGAGACCCAGTACTTC.

The chain uses TRBV30 and TRBJ2-3; possible D gene TRBD2, 5 bases. CDR3 length equals 13 residues. The ends were cut back, 2 bases at V and 6 bases at J, with 12 bases in the middle. Germline CDR1 is GTSNPN and CDR2 is SVGIG (reference sequence). CDR3 in amino acids: CAWSSGGADTQYF. DNA of the CDR3: TGTGCCTGGAGTTCCGGAGGCGCGGATACGCAGTATTTT.

This rearrangement joins TRBV5-3 to TRBJ1-5; the D is unclear. TRBV5-3 is treated as an ORF (open reading frame) with a function not yet certain. Trimming removed 8 bases from V and 0 bases from J, with 12 bases in between. CDR3 length equals 14 residues. The CDR3 nucleotides read TGTGCCAGGAGATTCCAGGATAGCAATCAGCCCCAGCATTTT. Its translation is CARRFQDSNQPQHF.

V usage is TRBV5-6 and J usage is TRBJ1-3; a weak D match, TRBD1 (5 bases). Germline V gene data show CDR1 as SGHDT and CDR2 as YYEEEE. Trimming removed 7 bases from V and 6 bases from J, with 11 bases in between. CDR3 length equals 12 residues. In DNA form, the CDR3 reads TGTGCCAGCGGCACAGGCCTAAACACCATATATTTT. Translation: CASGTGLNTIYF.

In its sample, this clone was seen once. The CDR3 reads CASSHTGAEQYF. Here the CDR3 DNA reads TGTGCCAGCAGTCACACAGGGGCCGAGCAGTACTTC. The genes are TRBV6-5 and TRBJ2-7; TRBD1 aligns across 7 bases. Germline V gene sequence: CDR1 MNHEY, CDR2 SVGAGI. The CDR3 is 12 residues long. J lost 6 bases, V lost 5 bases, and 4 bases had no gene match.

The rearrangement links TRBV5-1 to TRBJ2-7; perhaps TRBD2 as D (7 bases). V was clipped by 4 bases and J by 0 bases, with 11 bases between them. This CDR3 spans 14 amino acids. Germline V gene lookup returns CDR1 SGHRS and CDR2 YFSETQ. For the CDR3, the DNA is TGCGCCAGCAGCCCTGGGGGGGCCTCCTACGAGCAGTACTTC. Translated, it gives CASSPGGASYEQYF.

This CDR3 reads CASSVDPGYEQYF. CDR3 nucleotides: TGTGCCAGCAGCGTAGATCCTGGATACGAGCAGTACTTC. The chain joins TRBV9 to TRBJ2-7; D is ambiguous. The CDR3 runs 13 residues. V gave up 0 bases and J gave up 4 bases, with 8 bases separating them. The V gene's germline CDR1 is SGDLS and CDR2 YYNGEE.

V usage is TRBV14 and J usage is TRBJ1-2, with D perhaps matching TRBD1 (5 bases). V dropped 4 bases and J dropped 1 base, with 7 bases sitting between them. This CDR3 comprises 13 residues. Germline lookup yields CDR1 SGHDN and CDR2 FVKESK. CDR3 in amino acids: CASSPDINYGYTF. The CDR3 nucleotides read TGTGCCAGCAGCCCGGACATTAACTATGGCTACACCTTC.

This clone is medium-sized (0.01 to 0.1%) by share. The gene calls are TRBV27 and TRBJ2-2; the D gene is possibly TRBD2 (5 bases). V was trimmed by 0 bases and J by 3 bases, leaving 20 bases between them. Germline V gives CDR1 MNHEY, CDR2 SMNVEV (reference sequence). The CDR3 is 19 amino acids. The CDR3 reads CASSLSGRAALGDTGELFF. The CDR3 nucleotides read TGTGCCAGCAGTTTATCAGGGCGAGCGGCCCTCGGTGACACCGGGGAGCTGTTTTTT.

This clone turned up a few times. This rearrangement joins TRBV7-6 to TRBJ2-1, with 8 bases lining up with TRBD2. This CDR3 is built from 15 residues. Unmatched junction bases numbered 15, after V lost 5 bases and J lost 12 bases. Germline V gene data show CDR1 as SGHVS and CDR2 as FNYEAQ. The CDR3 DNA follows: TGTGCCAGCAGCCCGGGCGCGGCGGGAGGTGGATCGCAGTTCTTC. As protein: CASSPGAAGGGSQFF.

The chain uses TRBV21-1 and TRBJ2-2. TRBV21-1 is a known pseudogene. The CDR3 extends over 14 amino acids. CDR3 sequence reads: CASSQRKVTGELFF. The DNA of the CDR3 is TGTGCCAGCAGCCAAAGGAAGGTCACCGGGGAGCTGTTTTTT.

The chain recombines TRBV30 with TRBJ2-2, with D perhaps matching TRBD1 or TRBD2 (5 bases each). From germline, CDR1 is GTSNPN and CDR2 SVGIG (reference sequence). Trimming took off 2 bases at V and 4 bases at J, with 17 bases between the two ends. This CDR3 has 16 residues. CDR3 residues: CAWSKGAGTGTGELFF. The CDR3 bases are TGTGCCTGGAGTAAAGGGGCAGGGACGGGCACCGGGGAGCTGTTTTTT. Together with reference TRBV30 and TRBJ2-2, the CDR3 gives the full variable domain: SQTIHQWPATLVQPVGSPLSLECTVEGTSNPNLYWYRQAAGRGLQLLFYSVGIGQISSEVPQNLSASRPQDRQFILSSKKLLLSDSGFYLCAWSKGAGTGTGELFFGEGSRLTVL.

The chain employs TRBV7-2 and TRBJ1-1, with 7 positions matching TRBD1. The CDR3 runs to 15 residues. CDR1 SGHTA and CDR2 FQGNSA come from the germline V gene. With 5 bases clipped from V and 0 bases from J, the junction kept 6 bases outside the gene matches. The CDR3 region has the DNA TGTGCCAGCAGCCCCCGGACAGGAATGAACACTGAAGCTTTCTTT. It is translated as CASSPRTGMNTEAFF.

The count of this clone is one. The V gene is TRBV11-2, the J gene TRBJ2-6; D is possibly TRBD2 (6 bases). The germline V gene encodes CDR1 SGHAT and CDR2 FQNNGV. CDR3 size: 16 residues. The V end lost 1 base, the J end lost 0 bases, and 7 bases lay between the germline ends. CDR3 sequence (DNA): TGTGCCAGCAGCTTAGGGCGGGGCTCTGGGGCCAACGTCCTGACTTTC. This sequence encodes CASSLGRGSGANVLTF.

V gene TRBV11-2 combines with J gene TRBJ1-2; D is ambiguous. The CDR3 loop spans 11 amino acids. The ends were cut back, 6 bases at V and 7 bases at J, with 9 bases in the middle. The V gene's germline CDR1 is SGHAT and CDR2 FQNNGV. CDR3 in DNA: TGTGCCAGCAGTCTGACGTTTGGCTACACCTTC. Amino acid sequence: CASSLTFGYTF.

The rearrangement joins TRBV6-5 to TRBJ2-7; perhaps TRBD1 as D (6 bases). This CDR3 has 14 residues. Between the trimmed V and J ends, which lost 6 bases and 5 bases, there was a span of 17 bases. CDR1 and CDR2 (germline): MNHEY, SVGAGI. CDR3 protein: CASSPTGPWNEQYF. The CDR3 DNA reads as TGTGCCAGCAGCCCGACAGGCCCCTGGAACGAGCAGTACTTC.

The chain is built from TRBV11-2 and TRBJ1-3; D call uncertain. The CDR3 is made up of 16 amino acids. V was cut by 5 bases and J by 0 bases, with 14 bases left in between. Germline V gives CDR1 SGHAT, CDR2 FQNNGV. CDR3 amino acids: CASSLLPPYSGNTIYF. CDR3 DNA: TGTGCCAGCAGCCTACTACCTCCATACTCTGGAAACACCATATATTTT.

V and J are TRBV2 and TRBJ2-7; D might be TRBD1 (6 bases). The CDR3 is 15 amino acids. Trimming pared 3 bases from V and 6 bases from J, leaving 18 bases between. Per the germline V gene, CDR1 is SNHLY and CDR2 is FYNNEI. CDR3 region: CASSDPTGTLGEQYF. DNA of the CDR3: TGTGCCAGCAGTGACCCGACAGGAACCCTAGGCGAGCAGTACTTC. Drawing the rest from reference TRBV2 and TRBJ2-7, the complete variable domain is EPEVTQTPSHQVTQMGQEVILRCVPISNHLYFYWYRQILGQKVEFLVSFYNNEISEKSEIFDDQFSVERPDGSNFTLKIRSTKLEDSAMYFCASSDPTGTLGEQYFGPGTRLTVT.

This clone showed up just once. The chain is built from TRBV7-8 and TRBJ2-7, with 7 positions matching TRBD1. J lost 5 bases, V lost 5 bases, and 9 bases had no gene match. Germline loops: CDR1 SGHVS, CDR2 FQNEAQ. This CDR3 has 14 residues. In DNA, the CDR3 is TGTGCCAGCAGCCCCGCCCCCGACAGGGACGAGCAGTACTTC. Its translation is CASSPAPDRDEQYF. The entire variable domain, with the rest obtained from reference TRBV7-8 and TRBJ2-7, is as follows: GAGVSQSPRYKVAKRGQDVALRCDPISGHVSLFWYQQALGQGPEFLTYFQNEAQLDKSGLPSDRFFAERPEGSVSTLKIQRTQQEDSAVYLCASSPAPDRDEQYFGPGTRLTVT.

The rearrangement joins TRBV10-3 to TRBJ1-1; a possible D gene is TRBD1 (5 bases). The germline gives CDR1 ENHRY, CDR2 SYGVKD. The CDR3 is made up of 15 amino acids. With 2 bases removed from V and 5 bases from J, the gap between germline ends came to 15 bases. The CDR3 DNA reads as TGTGCCATCAGTGAGAGAGGGGCCCAATTAACTGAAGCTTTCTTT. Protein: CAISERGAQLTEAFF.

J is TRBJ1-2 and V is TRBV4-2; maybe TRBD1 (6 bases). The V gene's germline CDR1 is LGHNA and CDR2 YNFKEQ. The ends were cut back, 0 bases at V and 4 bases at J, with 12 bases in the middle. CDR3 length: 15 residues. CDR3 amino acids: CASSQEVGTSYGYTF. CDR3 bases: TGTGCCAGCAGCCAAGAAGTCGGGACAAGCTATGGCTACACCTTC.

The V gene is TRBV5-1, the J gene TRBJ2-7; 9 bases are a match to TRBD1. CDR3 size: 15 residues. Per the germline V gene, CDR1 is SGHRS and CDR2 is YFSETQ. The V gene end was trimmed by 3 bases and the J gene end by 1 base; junction bases not matched to a gene: 5. DNA of the CDR3: TGCGCCAGCAGCTGGGGACAGGGTTCATCCTACGAGCAGTACTTC. Translating it yields CASSWGQGSSYEQYF.

The CDR3 sequence is CASNRGGSGANVLTF. The CDR3, as DNA: TGTGCCAGCAACCGTGGGGGGAGCGGGGCCAACGTCCTGACTTTC. The chain couples TRBV25-1 to TRBJ2-6, with D possibly matching TRBD2 (6 bases). Trimming removed 7 bases from V and 4 bases from J, with 14 bases in between. From germline, CDR1 is MGHDK and CDR2 SYGVNS. The length of the CDR3 is 15 residues.

This chain uses TRBV30 with TRBJ1-2, with 7 bases matching TRBD1. CDR3 size: 15 residues. Germline CDR1 reads GTSNPN; CDR2 reads SVGIG (reference sequence). The V segment lost 4 bases and the J segment 4 bases; nucleotides outside the gene matches: 12. DNA of the CDR3: TGTGCCTGGAACGCCGCCGGGACAGCTCCCTATGGCTACACCTTC. Translation gives CAWNAAGTAPYGYTF.

The rearrangement joins TRBV7-6 to TRBJ2-7, with D perhaps TRBD1 (6 bases). V was trimmed by 1 base and J by 4 bases, leaving 14 bases between them. CDR3 length: 15 residues. From germline, CDR1 is SGHVS and CDR2 FNYEAQ. The CDR3, as DNA: TGTGCCAGCAGCTTAGTCCCGGGACACCTATACGAGCAGTACTTC. It yields the protein CASSLVPGHLYEQYF.

The chain has TRBV11-2 and TRBJ2-1, with TRBD2 matching 9 bases. The CDR3 contains 14 residues. With V trimmed by 1 base and J by 7 bases, 2 bases remained unmatched. Per the germline V gene, CDR1 is SGHAT and CDR2 is FQNNGV. CDR3 nucleotide sequence: TGTGCCAGCAGCTTAGGGGGACTAGCAAATGAGCAGTTCTTC. This codes for CASSLGGLANEQFF.